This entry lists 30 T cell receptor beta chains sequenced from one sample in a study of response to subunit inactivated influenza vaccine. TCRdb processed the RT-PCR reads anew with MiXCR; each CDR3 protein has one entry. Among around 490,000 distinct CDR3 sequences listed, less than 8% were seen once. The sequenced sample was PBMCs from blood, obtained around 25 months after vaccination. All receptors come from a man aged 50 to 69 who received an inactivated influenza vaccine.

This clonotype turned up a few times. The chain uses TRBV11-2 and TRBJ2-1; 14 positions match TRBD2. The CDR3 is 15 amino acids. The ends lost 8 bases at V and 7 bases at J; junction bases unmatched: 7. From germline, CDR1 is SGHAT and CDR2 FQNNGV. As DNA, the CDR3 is TGTGCCAGCCGGGGACTAGCGGGGGAGAGGAATGAGCAGTTCTTC. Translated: CASRGLAGERNEQFF.

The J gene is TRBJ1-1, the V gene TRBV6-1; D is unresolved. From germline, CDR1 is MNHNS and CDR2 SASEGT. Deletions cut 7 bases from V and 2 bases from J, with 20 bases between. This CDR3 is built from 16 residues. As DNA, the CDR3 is TGTGCCAGCAACAAACCAGTGGGAGGGTATAACACTGAAGCTTTCTTT. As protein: CASNKPVGGYNTEAFF.

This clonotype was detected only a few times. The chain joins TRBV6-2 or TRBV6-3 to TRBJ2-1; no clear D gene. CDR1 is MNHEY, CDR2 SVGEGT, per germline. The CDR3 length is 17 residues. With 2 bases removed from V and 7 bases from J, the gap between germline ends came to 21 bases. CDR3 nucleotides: TGTGCCAGCAGTTACCCTCTCGGAAGTCAATCTGGAAATGAGCAGTTCTTC. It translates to CASSYPLGSQSGNEQFF.

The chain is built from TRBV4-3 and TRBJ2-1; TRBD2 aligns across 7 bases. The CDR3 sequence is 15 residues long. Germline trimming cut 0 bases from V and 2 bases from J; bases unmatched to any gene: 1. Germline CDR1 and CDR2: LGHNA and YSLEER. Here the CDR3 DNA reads TGCGCCAGCAGCCAAGACCTAGCGGCCTACAATGAGCAGTTCTTC. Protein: CASSQDLAAYNEQFF.

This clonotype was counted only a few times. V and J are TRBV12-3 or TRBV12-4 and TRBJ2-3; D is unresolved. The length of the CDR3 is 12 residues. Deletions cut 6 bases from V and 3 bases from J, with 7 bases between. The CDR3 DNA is TGTGCCAGCAGGATAGGTACAGATACGCAGTATTTT. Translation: CASRIGTDTQYF.

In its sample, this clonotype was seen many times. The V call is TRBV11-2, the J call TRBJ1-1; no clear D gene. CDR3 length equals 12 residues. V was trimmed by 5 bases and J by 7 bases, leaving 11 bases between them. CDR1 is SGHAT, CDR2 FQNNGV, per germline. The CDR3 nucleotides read TGTGCCAGCAGCCAGAGCCCAGTTGAAGCTTTCTTT. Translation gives CASSQSPVEAFF.

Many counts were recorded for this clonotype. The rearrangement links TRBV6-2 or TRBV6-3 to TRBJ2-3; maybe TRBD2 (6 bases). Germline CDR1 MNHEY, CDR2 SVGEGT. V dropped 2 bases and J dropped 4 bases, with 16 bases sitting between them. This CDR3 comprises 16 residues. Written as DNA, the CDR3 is TGTGCCAGCAGTTACGGGTATGCGGGAACCCCAGATACGCAGTATTTT. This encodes CASSYGYAGTPDTQYF.

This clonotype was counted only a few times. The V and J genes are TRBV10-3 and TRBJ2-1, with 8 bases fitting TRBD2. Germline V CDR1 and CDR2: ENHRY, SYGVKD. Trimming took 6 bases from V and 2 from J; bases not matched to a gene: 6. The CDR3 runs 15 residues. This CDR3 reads CAISHPGLAYNEQFF. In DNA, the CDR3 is TGTGCCATCAGCCACCCGGGACTAGCCTACAATGAGCAGTTCTTC.

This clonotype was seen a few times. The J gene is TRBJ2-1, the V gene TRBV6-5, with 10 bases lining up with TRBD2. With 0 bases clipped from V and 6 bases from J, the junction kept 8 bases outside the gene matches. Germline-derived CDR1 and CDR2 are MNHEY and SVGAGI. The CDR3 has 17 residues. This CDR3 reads CASSYSISSGSVNEQFF. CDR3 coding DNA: TGTGCCAGCAGTTACTCGATATCTAGCGGGAGCGTCAATGAGCAGTTCTTC.

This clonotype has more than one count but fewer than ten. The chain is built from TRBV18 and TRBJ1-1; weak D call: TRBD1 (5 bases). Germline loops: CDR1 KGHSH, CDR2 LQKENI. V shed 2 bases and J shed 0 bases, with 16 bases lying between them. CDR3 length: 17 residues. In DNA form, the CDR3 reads TGTGCCAGCTCACCAGGGCAGGGTATGAGAATGAACACTGAAGCTTTCTTT. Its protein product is CASSPGQGMRMNTEAFF.

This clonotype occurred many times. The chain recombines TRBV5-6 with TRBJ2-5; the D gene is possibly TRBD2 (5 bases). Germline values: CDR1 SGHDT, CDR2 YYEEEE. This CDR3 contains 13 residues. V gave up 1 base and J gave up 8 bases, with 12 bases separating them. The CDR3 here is CASSLLAEGTQYF. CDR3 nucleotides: TGTGCCAGCAGCTTGCTAGCCGAGGGAACCCAGTACTTC.

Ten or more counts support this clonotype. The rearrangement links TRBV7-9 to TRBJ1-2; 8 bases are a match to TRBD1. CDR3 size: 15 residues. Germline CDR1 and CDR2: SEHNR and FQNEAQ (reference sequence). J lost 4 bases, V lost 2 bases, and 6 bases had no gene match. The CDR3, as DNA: TGTGCCAGCAGCTTACCGACAGGGGCGGTCTATGGCTACACCTTC. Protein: CASSLPTGAVYGYTF.

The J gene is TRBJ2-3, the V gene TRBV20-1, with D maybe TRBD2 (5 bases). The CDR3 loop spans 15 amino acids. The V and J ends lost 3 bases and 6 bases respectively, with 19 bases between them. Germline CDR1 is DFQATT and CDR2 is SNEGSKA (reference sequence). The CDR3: CSARLGVIRGDTQYF. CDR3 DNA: TGCAGTGCTAGGCTTGGCGTAATCCGAGGGGATACGCAGTATTTT.

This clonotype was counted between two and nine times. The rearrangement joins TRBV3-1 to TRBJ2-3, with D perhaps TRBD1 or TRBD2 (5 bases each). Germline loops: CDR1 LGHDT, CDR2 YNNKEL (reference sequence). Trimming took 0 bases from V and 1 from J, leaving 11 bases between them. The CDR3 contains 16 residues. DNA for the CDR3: TGTGCCAGCAGCCAAGAATTGGGGGTCGGCACAGATACGCAGTATTTT. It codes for CASSQELGVGTDTQYF.

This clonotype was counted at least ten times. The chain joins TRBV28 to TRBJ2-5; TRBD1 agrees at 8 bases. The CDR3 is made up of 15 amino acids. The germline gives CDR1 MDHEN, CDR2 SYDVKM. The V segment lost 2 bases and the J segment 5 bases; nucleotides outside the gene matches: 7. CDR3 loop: CASSLLRGRFETQYF. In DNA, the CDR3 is TGTGCCAGCAGTTTACTCAGGGGGCGCTTTGAGACCCAGTACTTC.

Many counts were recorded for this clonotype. CDR3 DNA sequence: TGCAGTGCAATGACTAGCGGGAGAACAGATACGCAGTATTTT. Residues: CSAMTSGRTDTQYF. The chain uses TRBV20-1 and TRBJ2-3; 12 bases line up with TRBD2. The germline V gene encodes CDR1 DFQATT and CDR2 SNEGSKA (reference sequence). CDR3 length equals 14 residues. J was trimmed by 3 bases and V by 6 bases; bases with no gene match: 4.

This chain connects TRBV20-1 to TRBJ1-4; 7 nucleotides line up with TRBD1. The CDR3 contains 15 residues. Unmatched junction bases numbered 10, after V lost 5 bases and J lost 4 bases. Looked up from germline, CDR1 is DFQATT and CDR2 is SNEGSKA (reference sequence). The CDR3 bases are TGCAGTGCTGCCGAGCACAGGGGATTTAATGAAAAACTGTTTTTT. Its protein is CSAAEHRGFNEKLFF.

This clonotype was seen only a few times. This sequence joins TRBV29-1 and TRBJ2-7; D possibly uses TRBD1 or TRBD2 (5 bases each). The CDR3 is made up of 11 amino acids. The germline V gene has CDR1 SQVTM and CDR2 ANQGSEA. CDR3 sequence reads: CAAGTLYEQYF. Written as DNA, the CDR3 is TGCGCGGCCGGGACGCTGTACGAGCAGTACTTC.

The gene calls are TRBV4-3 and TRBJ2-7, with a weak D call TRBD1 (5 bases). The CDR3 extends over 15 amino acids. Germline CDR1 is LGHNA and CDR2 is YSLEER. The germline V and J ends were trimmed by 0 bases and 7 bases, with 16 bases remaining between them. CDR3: CASSQEGAGLGEQYF. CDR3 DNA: TGCGCCAGCAGCCAAGAAGGGGCAGGTTTGGGGGAGCAGTACTTC.

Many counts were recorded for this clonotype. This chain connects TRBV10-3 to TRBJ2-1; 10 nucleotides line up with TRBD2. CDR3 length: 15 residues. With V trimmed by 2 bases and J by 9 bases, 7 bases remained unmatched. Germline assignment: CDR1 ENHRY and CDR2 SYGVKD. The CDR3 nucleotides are TGTGCCATCAGTGAGGAGAGCGGGAGGGCCGGTGAGCAGTTCTTC. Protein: CAISEESGRAGEQFF.

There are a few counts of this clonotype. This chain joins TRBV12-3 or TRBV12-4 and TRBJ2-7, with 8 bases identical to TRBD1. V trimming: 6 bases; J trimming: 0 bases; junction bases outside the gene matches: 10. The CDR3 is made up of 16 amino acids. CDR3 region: CASSKTGALLSYEQYF. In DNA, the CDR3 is TGTGCCAGCAGCAAGACAGGGGCACTACTCTCCTACGAGCAGTACTTC.

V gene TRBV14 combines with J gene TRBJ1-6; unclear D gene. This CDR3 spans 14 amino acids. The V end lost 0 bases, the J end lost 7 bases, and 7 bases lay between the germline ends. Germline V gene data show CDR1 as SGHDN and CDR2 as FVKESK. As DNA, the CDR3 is TGTGCCAGCAGCCAAGATTGGATGAATTCACCCCTCCACTTT. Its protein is CASSQDWMNSPLHF.

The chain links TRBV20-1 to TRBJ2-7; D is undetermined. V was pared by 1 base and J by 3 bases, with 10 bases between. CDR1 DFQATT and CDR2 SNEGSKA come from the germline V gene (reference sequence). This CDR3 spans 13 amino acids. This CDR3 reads CSARGPALYEQYF. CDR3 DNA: TGCAGTGCTAGAGGTCCGGCCCTCTACGAGCAGTACTTC.

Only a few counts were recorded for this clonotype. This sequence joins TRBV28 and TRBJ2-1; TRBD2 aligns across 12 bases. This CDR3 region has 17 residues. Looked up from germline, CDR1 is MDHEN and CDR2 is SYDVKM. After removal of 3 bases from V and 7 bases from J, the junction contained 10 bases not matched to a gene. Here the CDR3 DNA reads TGTGCCAGCAGTTTTCTTCCGCTAGCGGGAGGGGGTAATGAGCAGTTCTTC. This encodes CASSFLPLAGGGNEQFF. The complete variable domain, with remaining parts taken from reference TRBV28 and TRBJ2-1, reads DVKVTQSSRYLVKRTGEKVFLECVQDMDHENMFWYRQDPGLGLRLIYFSYDVKMKEKGDIPEGYSVSREKKERFSLILESASTNQTSMYLCASSFLPLAGGGNEQFFGPGTRLTVL.

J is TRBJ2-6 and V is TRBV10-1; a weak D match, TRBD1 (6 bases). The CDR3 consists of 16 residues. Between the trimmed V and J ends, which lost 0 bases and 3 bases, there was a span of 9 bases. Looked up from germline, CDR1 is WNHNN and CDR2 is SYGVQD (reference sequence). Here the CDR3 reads CASSESKGHGANVLTF. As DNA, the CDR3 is TGCGCCAGCAGTGAGTCGAAGGGACATGGGGCCAACGTCCTGACTTTC.

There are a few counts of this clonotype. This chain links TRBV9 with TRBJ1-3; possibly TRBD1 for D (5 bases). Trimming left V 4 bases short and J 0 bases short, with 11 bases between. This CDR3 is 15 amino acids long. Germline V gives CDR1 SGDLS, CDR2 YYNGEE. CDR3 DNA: TGTGCCAGCAGCCGAACGGGGGTCTCTGGAAACACCATATATTTT. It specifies CASSRTGVSGNTIYF.

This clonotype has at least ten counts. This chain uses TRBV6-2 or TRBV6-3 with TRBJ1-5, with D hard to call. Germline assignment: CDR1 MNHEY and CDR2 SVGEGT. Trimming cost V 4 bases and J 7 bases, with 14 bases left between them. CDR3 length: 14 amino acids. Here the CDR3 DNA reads TGTGCCAGCAGTTTTTCCGGAATACGACAGCCCCAGCATTTT. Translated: CASSFSGIRQPQHF.

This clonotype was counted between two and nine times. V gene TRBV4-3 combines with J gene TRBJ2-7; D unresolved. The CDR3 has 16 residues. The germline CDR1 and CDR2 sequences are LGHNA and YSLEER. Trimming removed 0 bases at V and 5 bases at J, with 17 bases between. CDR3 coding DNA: TGCGCCAGCAGCCAAGACCTTCGTCAGTCAAAGAACGAGCAGTACTTC. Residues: CASSQDLRQSKNEQYF.

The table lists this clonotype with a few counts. The CDR3 DNA follows: TGTGCCAGCAGCCAACCTAGTCTAGCGGGAGTTTACAATGAGCAGTTCTTC. Amino acids: CASSQPSLAGVYNEQFF. J is TRBJ2-1 and V is TRBV4-2, with 10 bases lining up with TRBD2. Germline V lookup: CDR1 LGHNA, CDR2 YNFKEQ. This CDR3 spans 17 amino acids. V lost 2 bases, J lost 4 bases, and 8 bases stayed unmatched.

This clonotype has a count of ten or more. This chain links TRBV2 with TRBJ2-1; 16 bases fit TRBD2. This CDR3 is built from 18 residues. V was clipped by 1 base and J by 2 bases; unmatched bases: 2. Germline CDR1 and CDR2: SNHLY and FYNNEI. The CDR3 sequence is CASSEVGLAGGPYNEQFF. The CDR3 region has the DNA TGTGCCAGCAGTGAAGTGGGACTAGCGGGGGGGCCCTACAATGAGCAGTTCTTC.